The rows below give T cell receptor beta chains drawn from one sample of a study of shared clonotypes between healthy human individuals. The protocol was immunoSEQ multiplex PCR, while the TCRdb copy is restricted to in-frame clones and leaves out a portion. Among fewer than 1 million clones, 90% to 97% were seen once, and the ten largest hold around 0.21%. Sequenced input: naive CD8+ T cells sorted from blood. These receptors all stem from a man in his thirties or forties in good health. CDR3s include the opening cysteine and the closing phenylalanine or tryptophan. The D gene is left open where the match is weak. Size tells how often a clone was seen (once, few, many) or the class of an expanded clone, and some rows leave it out.

TRBV27	TRBJ1-2	14	-	-	CASSWDGANYGYTF	TGTGCCAGCAGCTGGGACGGAGCTAACTATGGCTACACCTTC
TRBV7-2	TRBJ2-7	14	-	TRBD2	CASSLRGLVYEQYF	TGTGCCAGCAGCCTCCGTGGACTAGTCTACGAGCAGTACTTC
TRBV6-6	TRBJ2-1	12	-	-	CASSYSNNEQFF	TGTGCCAGCAGTTACTCGAACAATGAGCAGTTCTTC
TRBV7-9	TRBJ2-2	17	-	-	CASSFPGRGTDTGELFF	TGTGCCAGCAGCTTTCCGGGACGAGGAACGGACACCGGGGAGCTGTTTTTT
TRBV28	TRBJ2-5	15	-	TRBD1	CASSLGQGSGETQYF	TGTGCCAGCAGTCTGGGACAGGGGAGTGGAGAGACCCAGTACTTC
TRBV5-8	TRBJ1-2	15	-	-	CASSFLKALARGYTF	TGTGCCAGCAGCTTCTTGAAGGCGCTAGCTCGGGGCTACACCTTC
TRBV29-1	TRBJ2-7	12	-	-	CSVVGRAYEQYF	TGCAGCGTTGTTGGCAGGGCCTACGAGCAGTACTTC
TRBV27	TRBJ1-1	13	-	TRBD1	CASSLFGTAKAFF	TGTGCCAGCAGTTTATTTGGGACAGCGAAAGCTTTCTTT
TRBV7-9	TRBJ2-5	15	-	TRBD2	CASTSGTSGQETQYF	TGTGCCAGCACCTCCGGGACTAGCGGCCAAGAGACCCAGTACTTC
TRBV27	TRBJ2-2	14	-	-	CASSPGLNTGELFF	TGTGCCAGCAGTCCCGGACTTAACACCGGGGAGCTGTTTTTT
TRBV5-4	TRBJ1-1	15	-	TRBD1	CASNDRDREVAEAFF	TGTGCCAGCAACGACCGGGACAGGGAGGTCGCTGAAGCTTTCTTT
TRBV29-1	TRBJ2-7	14	-	-	CSVELPPTPYEQYF	TGCAGCGTTGAACTTCCCCCCACGCCCTACGAGCAGTACTTC
TRBV28	TRBJ2-1	15	-	TRBD2	CASRAGLAVYNEQFF	TGTGCCAGCAGGGCGGGACTAGCGGTTTACAATGAGCAGTTCTTC
TRBV29-1	TRBJ2-1	14	-	-	CSVEEGGTYNEQFF	TGCAGCGTTGAAGAAGGGGGAACCTACAATGAGCAGTTCTTC
TRBV15	TRBJ2-7	16	-	TRBD2	CATSRDSGRAAYEQYF	TGTGCCACCAGCAGAGATAGCGGGAGGGCCGCCTACGAGCAGTACTTC
TRBV7-2	TRBJ2-7	17	-	TRBD2	CASSSPFRQAGGHEQYF	TGTGCCAGCAGCTCCCCTTTTCGGCAAGCGGGAGGTCACGAGCAGTACTTC
TRBV10-1	TRBJ2-3	13	once	-	CASSEGVRDTQYF	TGCGCCAGCAGTGAGGGAGTTCGGGATACGCAGTATTTT
TRBV10-3	TRBJ2-2	14	-	-	CAIRETDPTGELFF	TGTGCCATCAGGGAGACAGACCCTACCGGGGAGCTGTTTTTT
TRBV2	TRBJ1-1	14	-	-	CASRVRGSLAEAFF	TGTGCCAGCAGGGTGCGAGGGAGTTTGGCTGAAGCTTTCTTT
TRBV5-1	TRBJ2-7	14	-	-	CASSFFPQGYEQYF	TGCGCCAGCAGCTTCTTTCCTCAGGGCTACGAGCAGTACTTC
TRBV11-3	TRBJ1-1	14	-	TRBD1	CASSDGTGAAEAFF	TGTGCCAGCAGCGACGGGACAGGGGCCGCTGAAGCTTTCTTT
TRBV7-9	TRBJ2-7	12	-	-	CASSYGSYEQYF	TGTGCCAGCAGCTATGGGAGCTACGAGCAGTACTTC
TRBV11-1	TRBJ1-1	13	-	TRBD1	CASSLEWTGQAFF	TGTGCCAGCAGCTTAGAGTGGACAGGGCAAGCTTTCTTT
TRBV27	TRBJ2-5	17	-	TRBD2	CASSPFRSGEEGETQYF	TGTGCCAGCAGTCCCTTCCGTAGCGGGGAGGAAGGAGAGACCCAGTACTTC
TRBV9	TRBJ2-3	15	-	TRBD2	CASSVATSGGDTQYF	TGTGCCAGCAGCGTAGCGACTAGCGGGGGGGATACGCAGTATTTT
TRBV6-1	TRBJ1-5	15	-	-	CASSEVWGGGQPQHF	TGTGCCAGCAGTGAAGTTTGGGGGGGAGGCCAGCCCCAGCATTTT
TRBV5-1	TRBJ2-7	13	-	TRBD1	CASQPDRSHEQYF	TGCGCCAGCCAACCGGACAGGTCCCACGAGCAGTACTTC
TRBV28	TRBJ2-5	14	once	TRBD1	CASSAGQGEETQYF	TGTGCCAGCAGTGCGGGACAGGGCGAAGAGACCCAGTACTTC
TRBV19	TRBJ2-7	15	-	TRBD1	CASALKGDRGDEQYF	TGTGCCAGCGCTCTAAAGGGGGACAGGGGGGACGAGCAGTACTTC
TRBV9	TRBJ2-2	15	-	TRBD1	CASSWTGGDTGELFF	TGTGCCAGCAGCTGGACAGGGGGAGACACCGGGGAGCTGTTTTTT
TRBV9	TRBJ2-3	15	-	TRBD1	CASSDRDSLTDTQYF	TGTGCCAGCAGCGACCGGGACAGCTTAACAGATACGCAGTATTTT
TRBV11-2	TRBJ2-5	13	-	-	CASRLVGGETQYF	TGTGCCAGCAGATTAGTGGGGGGCGAGACCCAGTACTTC
TRBV9	TRBJ2-2	16	-	-	CASSGTRTVSTGELFF	TGTGCCAGCAGCGGTACCCGGACAGTGTCCACCGGGGAGCTGTTTTTT
TRBV5-1	TRBJ2-2	16	once	TRBD2	CASSLYSGRIGGELFF	TGCGCCAGCAGCTTGTATAGCGGGAGGATCGGCGGGGAGCTGTTTTTT
TRBV16	TRBJ2-1	18	-	-	CASSQSLTSLKGYNEQFF	TGTGCCAGCAGCCAATCGCTTACTAGCCTCAAAGGCTACAATGAGCAGTTCTTC
TRBV6-6	TRBJ2-5	11	-	-	CASSYFETQYF	TGTGCCAGCAGTTACTTTGAGACCCAGTACTTC
TRBV6-5	TRBJ2-1	15	-	-	CASRPGTSSYNEQFF	TGTGCCAGCAGGCCAGGGACCTCTAGCTACAATGAGCAGTTCTTC
TRBV4-1	TRBJ2-1	16	-	-	CASSQESTGPMDEQFF	TGCGCCAGCAGCCAAGAGTCGACAGGCCCAATGGATGAGCAGTTCTTC
TRBV10-2	TRBJ2-7	15	-	-	CASSEASSYTYEQYF	TGCGCCAGCAGTGAGGCGTCCTCATATACCTACGAGCAGTACTTC
TRBV7-9	TRBJ2-7	15	-	-	CASSLKLGTSYEQYF	TGTGCCAGCAGCTTAAAACTCGGTACGTCCTACGAGCAGTACTTC
TRBV5-4	TRBJ2-1	16	once	TRBD2	CASSTTGTSGDNEQFF	TGTGCCAGCAGCACTACCGGGACTAGCGGGGACAATGAGCAGTTCTTC
TRBV7-2	TRBJ1-5	15	-	-	CASSLLQRGDQPQHF	TGTGCCAGCAGCTTACTCCAGAGAGGGGATCAGCCCCAGCATTTT
TRBV7-9	TRBJ2-1	13	-	-	CASSYPRGNEQFF	TGTGCCAGCAGCTACCCGCGGGGCAATGAGCAGTTCTTC
TRBV9	TRBJ2-7	15	once	TRBD2	CASSSGAGALYEQYF	TGTGCCAGCAGCTCCGGAGCGGGAGCTCTATACGAGCAGTACTTC
TRBV7-9	TRBJ1-1	14	-	-	CASSVGQGALEGFF	-
TRBV13	TRBJ2-7	13	-	-	CASGRDTEHEQYF	TGTGCCAGCGGGCGGGACACCGAACACGAGCAGTACTTC
TRBV7-2	TRBJ2-3	15	-	-	CASSLGGMGTDTQYF	TGTGCCAGCAGCCTGGGCGGGATGGGCACAGATACGCAGTATTTT
TRBV27	TRBJ1-1	12	-	TRBD1	CATWRGHTEAFF	TGTGCCACCTGGAGGGGGCACACTGAAGCTTTCTTT
TRBV7-9	TRBJ1-1	14	-	TRBD1	CASSLDAGQGEAFF	TGTGCCAGCAGCTTAGACGCGGGACAGGGGGAAGCTTTCTTT
TRBV7-9	TRBJ2-1	15	-	TRBD1	CASSSLTGGRDEQFF	TGTGCCAGCAGCTCCTTAACAGGGGGCCGCGATGAGCAGTTCTTC
TRBV7-9	TRBJ2-2	15	-	TRBD2	CASSPRTSPAGELFF	TGTGCCAGCAGCCCCCGGACTAGCCCGGCCGGGGAGCTGTTTTTT
TRBV7-2	TRBJ2-1	16	-	TRBD2	CASSLGSGTANNEQFF	TGTGCCAGCAGCTTGGGAAGCGGGACCGCAAACAATGAGCAGTTCTTC
TRBV27	TRBJ2-5	14	-	-	CASSRTGNQETQYF	TGTGCCAGCAGCCGCACAGGGAATCAAGAGACCCAGTACTTC